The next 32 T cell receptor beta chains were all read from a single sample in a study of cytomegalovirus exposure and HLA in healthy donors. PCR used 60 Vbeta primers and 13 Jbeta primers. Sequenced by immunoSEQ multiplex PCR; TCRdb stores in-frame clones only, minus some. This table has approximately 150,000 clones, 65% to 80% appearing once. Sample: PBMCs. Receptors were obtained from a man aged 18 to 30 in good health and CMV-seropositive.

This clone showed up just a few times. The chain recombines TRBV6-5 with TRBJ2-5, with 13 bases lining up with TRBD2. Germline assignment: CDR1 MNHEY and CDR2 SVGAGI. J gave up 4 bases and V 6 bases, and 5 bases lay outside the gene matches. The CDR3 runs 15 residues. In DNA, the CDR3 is TGTGCCAGCAGCCAACTAGCGGGGGGGCCAGAGACCCAGTACTTC. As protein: CASSQLAGGPETQYF.

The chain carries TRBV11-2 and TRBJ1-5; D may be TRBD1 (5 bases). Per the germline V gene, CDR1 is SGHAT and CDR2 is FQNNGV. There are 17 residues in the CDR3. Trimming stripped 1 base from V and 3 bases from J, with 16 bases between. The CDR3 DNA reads TGTGCCAGCAGCTTAGGGGGGGACTGGCGAAACAATCAGCCCCAGCATTTT. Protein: CASSLGGDWRNNQPQHF.

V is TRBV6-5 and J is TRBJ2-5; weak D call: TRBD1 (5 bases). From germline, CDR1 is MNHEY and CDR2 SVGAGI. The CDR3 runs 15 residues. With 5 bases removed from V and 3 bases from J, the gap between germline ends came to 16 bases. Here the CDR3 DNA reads TGTGCCAGCAGTGCCAGGGTTCAGCACGAAGAGACCCAGTACTTC. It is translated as CASSARVQHEETQYF.

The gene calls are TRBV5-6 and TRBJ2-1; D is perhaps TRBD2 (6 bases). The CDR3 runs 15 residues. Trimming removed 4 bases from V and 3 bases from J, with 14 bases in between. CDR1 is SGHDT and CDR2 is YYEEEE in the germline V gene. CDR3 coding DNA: TGTGCCAGCAGCCGTGAAGCGGGTGGCTACAATGAGCAGTTCTTC. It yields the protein CASSREAGGYNEQFF.

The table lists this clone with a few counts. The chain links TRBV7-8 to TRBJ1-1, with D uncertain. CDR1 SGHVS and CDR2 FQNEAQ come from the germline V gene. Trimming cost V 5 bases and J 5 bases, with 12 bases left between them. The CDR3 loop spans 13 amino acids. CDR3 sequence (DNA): TGTGCCAGCAGCCGAACGAGGGAAACTGAAGCTTTCTTT. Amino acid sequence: CASSRTRETEAFF.

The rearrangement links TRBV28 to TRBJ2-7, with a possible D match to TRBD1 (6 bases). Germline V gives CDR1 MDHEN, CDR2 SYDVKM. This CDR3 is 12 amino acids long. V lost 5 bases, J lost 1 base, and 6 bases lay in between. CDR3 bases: TGTGCCAGCAGTGGACAGTCCTACGAGCAGTACGTC. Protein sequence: CASSGQSYEQYV.

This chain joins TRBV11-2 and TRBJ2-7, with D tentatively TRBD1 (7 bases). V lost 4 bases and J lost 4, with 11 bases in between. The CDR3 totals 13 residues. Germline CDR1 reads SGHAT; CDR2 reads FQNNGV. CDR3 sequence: CASSWDSGYEQYV. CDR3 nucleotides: TGTGCCAGCAGCTGGGACAGCGGGTACGAGCAGTACGTC.

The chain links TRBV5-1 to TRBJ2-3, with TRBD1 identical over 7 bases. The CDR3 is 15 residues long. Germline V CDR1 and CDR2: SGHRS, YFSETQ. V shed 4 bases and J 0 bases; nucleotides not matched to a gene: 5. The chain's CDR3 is CASSAGTASTDTQYF. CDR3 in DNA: TGCGCCAGCAGCGCCGGGACAGCTAGCACAGATACGCAGTATTTT.

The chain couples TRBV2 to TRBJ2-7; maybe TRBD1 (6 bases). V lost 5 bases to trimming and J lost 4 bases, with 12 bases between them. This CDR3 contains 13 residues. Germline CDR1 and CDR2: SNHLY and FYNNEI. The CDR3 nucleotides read TGTGCCAGCAGTAGTGAGGGGGATTACGAGCAGTACGTC. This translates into CASSSEGDYEQYV.

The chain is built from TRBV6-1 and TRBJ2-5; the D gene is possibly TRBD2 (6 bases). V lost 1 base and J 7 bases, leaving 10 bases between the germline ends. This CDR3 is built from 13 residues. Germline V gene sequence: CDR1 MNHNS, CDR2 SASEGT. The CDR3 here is CASSEVLAATQYF. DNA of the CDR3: TGTGCCAGCAGTGAAGTACTAGCTGCGACCCAGTACTTC.

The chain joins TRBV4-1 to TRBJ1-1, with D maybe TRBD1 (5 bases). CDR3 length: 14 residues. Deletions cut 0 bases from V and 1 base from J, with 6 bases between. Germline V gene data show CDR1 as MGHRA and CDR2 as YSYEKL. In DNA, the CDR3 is TGCGCCAGCAGCCAAGACAGGGAGAACACTGAAGCTTTCTTT. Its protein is CASSQDRENTEAFF.

CDR3 sequence: CASKQQDSNNSPLHF. The CDR3 DNA follows: TGTGCCAGCAAACAACAGGACAGTAACAATTCACCCCTCCACTTT. The chain carries TRBV2 and TRBJ1-6; D is perhaps TRBD1 (6 bases). Trimming stripped 7 bases from V and 7 bases from J, with 17 bases between. The CDR3 is 15 amino acids. Germline loops: CDR1 SNHLY, CDR2 FYNNEI.

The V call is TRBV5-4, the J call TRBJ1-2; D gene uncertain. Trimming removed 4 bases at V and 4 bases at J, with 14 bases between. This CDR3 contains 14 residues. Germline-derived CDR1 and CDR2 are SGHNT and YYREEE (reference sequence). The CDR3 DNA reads TGTGCCAGCAGCCCCACCGAGGTGTCCTATGGCTACACCTTC. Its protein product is CASSPTEVSYGYTF.

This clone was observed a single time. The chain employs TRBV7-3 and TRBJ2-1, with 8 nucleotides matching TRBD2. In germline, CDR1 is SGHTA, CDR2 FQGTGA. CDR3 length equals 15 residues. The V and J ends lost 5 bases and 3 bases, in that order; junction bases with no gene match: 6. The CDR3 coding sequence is TGTGCCAGCAGCCCTCGAGCGGGGGACTACAATGAGCAGTTCTTC. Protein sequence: CASSPRAGDYNEQFF.

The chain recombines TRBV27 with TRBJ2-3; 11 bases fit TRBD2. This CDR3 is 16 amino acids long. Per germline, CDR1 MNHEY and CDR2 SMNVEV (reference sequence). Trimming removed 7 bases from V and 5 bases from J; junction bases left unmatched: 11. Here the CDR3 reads CASNDLSGGAGDTQYF. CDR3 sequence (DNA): TGTGCCAGCAACGACCTTAGCGGGGGGGCAGGAGATACGCAGTATTTT.

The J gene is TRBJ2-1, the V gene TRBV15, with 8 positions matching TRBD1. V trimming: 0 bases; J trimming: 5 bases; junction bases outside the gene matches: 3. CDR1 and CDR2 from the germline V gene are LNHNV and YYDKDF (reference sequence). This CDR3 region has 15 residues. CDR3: CATSRDETGDNEQFF. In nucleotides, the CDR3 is TGTGCCACCAGCAGAGATGAGACAGGGGACAATGAGCAGTTCTTC. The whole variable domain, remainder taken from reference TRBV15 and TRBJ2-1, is DAMVIQNPRYQVTQFGKPVTLSCSQTLNHNVMYWYQQKSSQAPKLLFHYYDKDFNNEADTPDNFQSRRPNTSFCFLDIRSPGLGDTAMYLCATSRDETGDNEQFFGPGTRLTVL.

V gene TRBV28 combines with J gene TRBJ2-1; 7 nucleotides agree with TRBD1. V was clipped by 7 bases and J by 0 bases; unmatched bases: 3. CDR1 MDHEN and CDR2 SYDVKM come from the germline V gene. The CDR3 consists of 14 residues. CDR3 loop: CASNDRVSYNEQFF. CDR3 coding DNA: TGTGCCAGCAACGACAGGGTCTCCTACAATGAGCAGTTCTTC.

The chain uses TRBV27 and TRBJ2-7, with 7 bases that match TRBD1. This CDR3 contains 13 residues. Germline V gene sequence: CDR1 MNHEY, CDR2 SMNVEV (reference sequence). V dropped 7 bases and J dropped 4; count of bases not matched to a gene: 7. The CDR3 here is CASIGQGVYEQYV. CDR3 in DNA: TGTGCCAGCATTGGGCAGGGGGTGTACGAGCAGTACGTC.

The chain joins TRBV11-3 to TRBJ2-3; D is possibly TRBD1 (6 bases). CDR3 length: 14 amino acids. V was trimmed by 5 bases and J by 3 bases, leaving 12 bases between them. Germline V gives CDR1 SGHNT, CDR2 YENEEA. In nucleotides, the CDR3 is TGTGCCAGCAGCCCCTTTGACAGGACAGATACGCAGTATTTT. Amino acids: CASSPFDRTDTQYF.

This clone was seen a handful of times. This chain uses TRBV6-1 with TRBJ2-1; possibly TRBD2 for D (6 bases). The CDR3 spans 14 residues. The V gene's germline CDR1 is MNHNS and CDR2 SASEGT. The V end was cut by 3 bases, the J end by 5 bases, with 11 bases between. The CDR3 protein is CASSETGLNNEQFF. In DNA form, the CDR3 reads TGTGCCAGCAGTGAGACGGGACTTAACAATGAGCAGTTCTTC.

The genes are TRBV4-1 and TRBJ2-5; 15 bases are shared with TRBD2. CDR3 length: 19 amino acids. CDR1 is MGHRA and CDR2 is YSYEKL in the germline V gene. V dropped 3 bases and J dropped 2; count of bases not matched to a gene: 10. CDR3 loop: CASSHPGLAGGPGQETQYF. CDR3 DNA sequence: TGCGCCAGCAGCCACCCCGGACTAGCGGGGGGGCCGGGTCAAGAGACCCAGTACTTC.

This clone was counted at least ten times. The CDR3 protein is CASILTGPKGYTF. In DNA form, the CDR3 reads TGTGCCAGCATCCTGACAGGGCCAAAAGGCTACACCTTC. This chain connects TRBV2 to TRBJ1-2; 7 nucleotides align to TRBD1. The ends lost 7 bases at V and 8 bases at J; junction bases unmatched: 10. Per the germline V gene, CDR1 is SNHLY and CDR2 is FYNNEI. There are 13 residues in the CDR3.

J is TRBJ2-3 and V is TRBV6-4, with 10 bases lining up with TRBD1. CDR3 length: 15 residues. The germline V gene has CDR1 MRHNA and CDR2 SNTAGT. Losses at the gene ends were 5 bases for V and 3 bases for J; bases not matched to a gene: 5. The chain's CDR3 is CASSQTGGFTDTQYF. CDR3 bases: TGTGCCAGCAGTCAGACAGGGGGCTTTACAGATACGCAGTATTTT.

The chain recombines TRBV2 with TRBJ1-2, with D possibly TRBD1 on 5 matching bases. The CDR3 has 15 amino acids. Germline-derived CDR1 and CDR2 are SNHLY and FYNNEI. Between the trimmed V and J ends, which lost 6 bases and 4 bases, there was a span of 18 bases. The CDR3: CASSESGRGAYGYTF. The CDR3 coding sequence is TGTGCCAGCAGCGAATCCGGGAGGGGCGCCTATGGCTACACCTTC.

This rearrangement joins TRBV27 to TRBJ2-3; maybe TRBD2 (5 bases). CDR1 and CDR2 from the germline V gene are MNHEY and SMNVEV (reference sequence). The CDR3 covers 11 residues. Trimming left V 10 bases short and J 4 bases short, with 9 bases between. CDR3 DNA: TGTGCCATCCGCGGGCCAGATACGCAGTATTTT. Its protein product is CAIRGPDTQYF.

CDR3: CASSLGYGDTDTQYF. DNA for the CDR3: TGTGCCAGCAGCTTAGGGTATGGAGACACAGATACGCAGTATTTT. The chain employs TRBV13 and TRBJ2-3; D ambiguous. V was shortened by 0 bases and J by 2 bases, with 9 bases between the two germline ends. This CDR3 is built from 15 residues. CDR1 and CDR2 (germline): PRHDT, FYEKMQ (reference sequence).

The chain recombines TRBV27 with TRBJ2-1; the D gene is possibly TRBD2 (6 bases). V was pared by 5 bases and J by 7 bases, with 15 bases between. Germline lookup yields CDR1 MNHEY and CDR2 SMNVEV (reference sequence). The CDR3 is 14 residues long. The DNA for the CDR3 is TGTGCCAGCAGTCCTGGCTCCGGGAGAAATGAGCAGTTCTTC. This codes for CASSPGSGRNEQFF.

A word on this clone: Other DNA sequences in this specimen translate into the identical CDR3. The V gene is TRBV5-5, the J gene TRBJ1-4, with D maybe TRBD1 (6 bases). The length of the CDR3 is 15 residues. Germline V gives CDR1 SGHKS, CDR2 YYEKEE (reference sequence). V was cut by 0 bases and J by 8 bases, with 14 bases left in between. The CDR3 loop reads CASSLGPGVGEKLFF. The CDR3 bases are TGTGCCAGCAGCTTGGGCCCAGGGGTGGGGGAAAAACTGTTTTTT. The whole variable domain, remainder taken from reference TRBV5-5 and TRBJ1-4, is DAGVTQSPTHLIKTRGQQVTLRCSPISGHKSVSWYQQVLGQGPQFIFQYYEKEERGRGNFPDRFSARQFPNYSSELNVNALLLGDSALYLCASSLGPGVGEKLFFGSGTQLSVL.

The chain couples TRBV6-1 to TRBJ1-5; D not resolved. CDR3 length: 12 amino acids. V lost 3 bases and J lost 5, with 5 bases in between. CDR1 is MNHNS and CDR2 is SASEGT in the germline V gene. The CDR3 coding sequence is TGTGCCAGCAGTGATTCTTATCAGCCCCAGCATTTT. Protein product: CASSDSYQPQHF.

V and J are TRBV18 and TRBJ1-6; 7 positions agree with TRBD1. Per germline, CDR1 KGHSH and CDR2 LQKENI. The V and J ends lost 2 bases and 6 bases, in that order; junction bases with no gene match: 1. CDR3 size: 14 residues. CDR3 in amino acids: CASSPGQANSPLHF. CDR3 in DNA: TGTGCCAGCTCACCAGGACAGGCTAATTCACCCCTCCACTTT. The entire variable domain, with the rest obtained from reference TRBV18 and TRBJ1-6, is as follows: NAGVMQNPRHLVRRRGQEARLRCSPMKGHSHVYWYRQLPEEGLKFMVYLQKENIIDESGMPKERFSAEFPKEGPSILRIQQVVRGDSAAYFCASSPGQANSPLHFGNGTRLTVT.

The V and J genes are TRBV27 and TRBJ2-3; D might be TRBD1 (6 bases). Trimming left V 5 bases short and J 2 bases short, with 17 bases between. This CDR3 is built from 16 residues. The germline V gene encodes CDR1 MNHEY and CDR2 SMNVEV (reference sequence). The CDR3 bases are TGTGCCAGCAGTCCCCCGACAGGACCGATCACAGATACGCAGTATTTT. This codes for CASSPPTGPITDTQYF.

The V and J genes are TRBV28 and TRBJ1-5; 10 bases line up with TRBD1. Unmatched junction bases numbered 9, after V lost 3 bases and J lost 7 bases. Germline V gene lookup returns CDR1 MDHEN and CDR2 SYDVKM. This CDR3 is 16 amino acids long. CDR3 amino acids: CASSFGDRGLSQPQHF. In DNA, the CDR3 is TGTGCCAGCAGTTTCGGGGACAGGGGTCTTTCACAGCCCCAGCATTTT.